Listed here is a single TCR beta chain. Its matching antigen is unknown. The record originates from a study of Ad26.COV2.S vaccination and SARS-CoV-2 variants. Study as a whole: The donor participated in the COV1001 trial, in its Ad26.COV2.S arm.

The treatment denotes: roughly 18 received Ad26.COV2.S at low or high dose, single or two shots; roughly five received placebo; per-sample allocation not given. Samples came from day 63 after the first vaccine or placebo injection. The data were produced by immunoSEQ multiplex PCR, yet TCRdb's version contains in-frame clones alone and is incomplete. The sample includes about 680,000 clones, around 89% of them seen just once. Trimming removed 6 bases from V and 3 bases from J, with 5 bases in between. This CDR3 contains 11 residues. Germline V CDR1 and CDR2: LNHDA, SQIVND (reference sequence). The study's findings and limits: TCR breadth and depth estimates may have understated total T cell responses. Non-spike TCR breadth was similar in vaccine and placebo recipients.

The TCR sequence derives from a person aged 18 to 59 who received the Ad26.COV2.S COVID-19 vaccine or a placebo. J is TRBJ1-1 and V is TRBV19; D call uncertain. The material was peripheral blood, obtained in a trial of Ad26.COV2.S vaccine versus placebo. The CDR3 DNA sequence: TGTGCCAGTAGCAAATACACTGAAGCTTTCTTT. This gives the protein CASSKYTEAFF. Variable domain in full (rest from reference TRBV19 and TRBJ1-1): DGGITQSPKYLFRKEGQNVTLSCEQNLNHDAMYWYRQDPGQGLRLIYYSQIVNDFQKGDIAEGYSVSREKKESFPLTVTSAQKNPTAFYLCASSKYTEAFFGQGTRLTVV.